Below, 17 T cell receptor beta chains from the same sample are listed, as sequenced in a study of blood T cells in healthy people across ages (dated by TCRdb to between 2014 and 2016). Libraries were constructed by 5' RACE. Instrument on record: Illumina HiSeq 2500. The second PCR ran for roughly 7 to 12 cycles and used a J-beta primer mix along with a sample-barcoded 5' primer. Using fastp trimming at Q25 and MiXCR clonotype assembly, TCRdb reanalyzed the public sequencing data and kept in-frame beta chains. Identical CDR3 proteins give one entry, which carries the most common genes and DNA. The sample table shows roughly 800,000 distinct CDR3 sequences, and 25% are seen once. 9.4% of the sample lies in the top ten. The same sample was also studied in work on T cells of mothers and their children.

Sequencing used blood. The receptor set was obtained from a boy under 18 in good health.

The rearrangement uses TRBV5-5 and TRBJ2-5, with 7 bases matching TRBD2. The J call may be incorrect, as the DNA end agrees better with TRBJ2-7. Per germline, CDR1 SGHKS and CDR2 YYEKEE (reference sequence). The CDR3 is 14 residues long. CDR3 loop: CASSAWEGSYEQYF. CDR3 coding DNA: TGTGCCAGCAGCGCTTGGGAGGGGTCCTACGAGCAGTACTTC.

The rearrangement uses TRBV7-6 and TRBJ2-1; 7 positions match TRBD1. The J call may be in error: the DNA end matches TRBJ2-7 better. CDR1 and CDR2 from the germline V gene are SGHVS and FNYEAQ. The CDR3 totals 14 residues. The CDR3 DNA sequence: TGTGCCAGCAGCTTCGACAGGGCGCAATACGAGCAGTACGTC. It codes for CASSFDRAQYEQYV.

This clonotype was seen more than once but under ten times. The CDR3 spells CASSTPGDPYGYTF. CDR3 nucleotide sequence: TGTGCCAGCAGCACCCCGGGAGACCCATATGGCTACACCTTC. This chain uses TRBV11-2 with TRBJ1-2; D unresolved. V shed 5 bases and J shed 5 bases, with 15 bases lying between them. Germline CDR1 SGHAT, CDR2 FQNNGV. This CDR3 comprises 14 residues.

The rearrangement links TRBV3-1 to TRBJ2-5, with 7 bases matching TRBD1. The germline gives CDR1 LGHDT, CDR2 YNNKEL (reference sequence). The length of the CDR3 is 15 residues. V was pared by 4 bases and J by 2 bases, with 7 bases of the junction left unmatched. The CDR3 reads CASSRTPGGQETQYF. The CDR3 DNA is TGTGCCAGCAGCCGAACCCCAGGGGGACAAGAGACCCAGTACTTC.

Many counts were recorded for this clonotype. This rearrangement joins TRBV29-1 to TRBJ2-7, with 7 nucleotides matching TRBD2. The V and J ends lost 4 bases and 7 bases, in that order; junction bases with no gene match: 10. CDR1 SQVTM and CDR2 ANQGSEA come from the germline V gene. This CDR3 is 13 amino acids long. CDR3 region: CSVGPPTSQEQYF. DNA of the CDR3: TGCAGCGTTGGACCCCCGACTAGCCAAGAGCAGTACTTC.

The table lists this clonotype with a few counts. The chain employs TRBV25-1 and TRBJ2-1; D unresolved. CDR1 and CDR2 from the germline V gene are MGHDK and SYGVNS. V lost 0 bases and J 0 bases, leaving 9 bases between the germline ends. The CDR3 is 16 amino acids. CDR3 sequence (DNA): TGTGCCAGCAGTGAATATTTTCCGAGCTCCTACAATGAGCAGTTCTTC. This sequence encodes CASSEYFPSSYNEQFF.

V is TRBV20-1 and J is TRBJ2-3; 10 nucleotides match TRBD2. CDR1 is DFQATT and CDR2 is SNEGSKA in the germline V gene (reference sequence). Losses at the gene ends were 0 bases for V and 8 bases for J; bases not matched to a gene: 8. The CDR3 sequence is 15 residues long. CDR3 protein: CSARDLAGVAGTQYF. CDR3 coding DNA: TGCAGTGCTAGAGATCTAGCGGGGGTAGCAGGTACGCAGTATTTT.

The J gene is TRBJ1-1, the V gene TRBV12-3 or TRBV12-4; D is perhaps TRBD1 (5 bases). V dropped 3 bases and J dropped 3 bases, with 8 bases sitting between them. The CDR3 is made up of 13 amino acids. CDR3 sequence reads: CASSFREDTEAFF. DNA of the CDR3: TGTGCCAGCAGTTTCAGGGAGGACACTGAAGCTTTCTTT.

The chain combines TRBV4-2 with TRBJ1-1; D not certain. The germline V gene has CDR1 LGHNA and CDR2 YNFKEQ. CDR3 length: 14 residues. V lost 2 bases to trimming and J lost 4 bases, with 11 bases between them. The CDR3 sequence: CASSQRRSTTEAFF. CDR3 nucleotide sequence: TGTGCCAGCAGCCAACGTCGTTCGACCACTGAAGCTTTCTTT.

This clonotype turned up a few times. CDR3 in DNA: TGCAGTGCTAGAGGGTCGGGCTACTCCTACGAGCAGTACTTC. Translating gives CSARGSGYSYEQYF. This chain joins TRBV20-1 and TRBJ2-5, with D hard to call. The end of the DNA is better explained by TRBJ2-7, so the J call may be wrong. In germline, CDR1 is DFQATT, CDR2 SNEGSKA (reference sequence). This CDR3 has 14 amino acids.

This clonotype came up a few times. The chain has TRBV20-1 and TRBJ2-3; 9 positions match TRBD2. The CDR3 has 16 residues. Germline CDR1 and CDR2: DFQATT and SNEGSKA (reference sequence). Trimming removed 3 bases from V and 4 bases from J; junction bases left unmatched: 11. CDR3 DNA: TGCAGTGCTAGGGTGGCGGGAGGGCCTAGGGCAGATACGCAGTATTTT. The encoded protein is CSARVAGGPRADTQYF.

CDR3 bases: TGTGCCAGCAGTCTCCTAGCGGGAGTACCCTACAATGAGCAGTTCTTC. Translating gives CASSLLAGVPYNEQFF. V gene TRBV12-3 or TRBV12-4 combines with J gene TRBJ2-1; 10 nucleotides align to TRBD2. After removal of 5 bases from V and 2 bases from J, the junction contained 6 bases not matched to a gene. This CDR3 region has 16 residues.

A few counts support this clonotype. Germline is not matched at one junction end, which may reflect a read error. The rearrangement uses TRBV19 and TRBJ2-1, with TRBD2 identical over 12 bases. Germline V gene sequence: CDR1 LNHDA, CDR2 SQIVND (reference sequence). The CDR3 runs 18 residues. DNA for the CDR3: TGTGCCAGTAGTATAGATCGGGCTAGCGGGAGGGCCCACAATGAGCAGCTCTTC. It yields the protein CASSIDRASGRAHNEQLF.

The CDR3 nucleotides read TGCGCCAGCAGCCTGACTTGGAGTGAGCAGTTCTTC. It yields the protein CASSLTWSEQFF. The chain carries TRBV5-1 and TRBJ2-1; D not resolved. The CDR3 is 12 residues long. CDR1 SGHRS and CDR2 YFSETQ come from the germline V gene. The V gene lost 4 bases and the J gene lost 9 bases, with 11 bases spanning the gap.

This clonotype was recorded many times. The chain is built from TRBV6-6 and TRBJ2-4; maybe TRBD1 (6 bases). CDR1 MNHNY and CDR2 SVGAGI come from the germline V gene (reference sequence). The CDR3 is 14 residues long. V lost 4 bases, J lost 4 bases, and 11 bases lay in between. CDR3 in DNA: TGTGCCAGCAGTTCGCCAGGGGCGAAAAACATTCAGTACTTC. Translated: CASSSPGAKNIQYF.

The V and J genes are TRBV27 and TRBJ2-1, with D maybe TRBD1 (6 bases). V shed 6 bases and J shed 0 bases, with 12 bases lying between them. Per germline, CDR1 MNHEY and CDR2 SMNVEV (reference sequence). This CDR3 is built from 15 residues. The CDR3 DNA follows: TGTGCCAGCAGATCAGGGGATAGCTCCTACAATGAGCAGTTCTTC. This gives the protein CASRSGDSSYNEQFF.

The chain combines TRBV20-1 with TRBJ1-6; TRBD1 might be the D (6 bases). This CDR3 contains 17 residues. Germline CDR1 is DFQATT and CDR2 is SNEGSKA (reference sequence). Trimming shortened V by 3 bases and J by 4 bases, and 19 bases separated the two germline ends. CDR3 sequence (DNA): TGCAGTGCTAGGGCGAGGGACAACTACCTTTATAATTCACCCCTCCACTTT. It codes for CSARARDNYLYNSPLHF.